Below, 26 T cell receptor beta chains from the same sample are listed, as sequenced in a study of T cell changes during pregnancy in multiple sclerosis. Profiled with immunoSEQ multiplex PCR; TCRdb holds only in-frame clones, not every one. The sample carries some 40,000 clones, 85% to 95% recorded once. Specimen: peripheral blood. All receptors come from a female donor with multiple sclerosis, enrolled in a pregnancy study.

The sample holds one count of this clone. The chain carries TRBV29-1 and TRBJ2-7; D may be TRBD1 (5 bases). The CDR3 totals 13 residues. CDR1 and CDR2 from the germline V gene are SQVTM and ANQGSEA. Trimming took off 3 bases at V and 1 base at J, with 10 bases between the two ends. This chain's CDR3 is CSVEGLGSYEQYF. The CDR3 DNA sequence: TGCAGCGTTGAGGGGCTGGGATCCTACGAGCAGTACTTC.

The V and J genes are TRBV19 and TRBJ1-2; D is unclear. The germline CDR1 and CDR2 sequences are LNHDA and SQIVND (reference sequence). The CDR3 sequence is 12 residues long. V lost 5 bases, J lost 0 bases, and 4 bases lay in between. Written as DNA, the CDR3 is TGTGCCAGTAGTGGCGCTAACTATGGCTACACCTTC. Encoded protein: CASSGANYGYTF.

The rearrangement links TRBV14 to TRBJ2-7, with D unclear. The CDR3 is made up of 16 amino acids. Germline V gives CDR1 SGHDN, CDR2 FVKESK. Trimming took 0 bases from V and 2 from J, leaving 14 bases between them. In DNA, the CDR3 is TGTGCCAGCAGCCAAGATGGGTTTGGGAAGACCTACGAGCAGTACTTC. Translated, it gives CASSQDGFGKTYEQYF. The whole variable domain, filled in from reference TRBV14 and TRBJ2-7, reads EAGVTQFPSHSVIEKGQTVTLRCDPISGHDNLYWYRRVMGKEIKFLLHFVKESKQDESGMPNNRFLAERTGGTYSTLKVQPAELEDSGVYFCASSQDGFGKTYEQYFGPGTRLTVT.

This clone came up a few times. CDR3 sequence reads: CATSRDRGPLVPQYF. For the CDR3, the DNA is TGTGCCACCAGCAGAGATCGGGGACCGCTGGTGCCGCAGTATTTT. The chain has TRBV15 and TRBJ2-3; D is tentatively TRBD1 or TRBD2 (5 bases each). V shed 0 bases and J shed 10 bases, with 17 bases lying between them. The CDR3 runs to 15 residues. Germline V CDR1 and CDR2: LNHNV, YYDKDF (reference sequence).

The J gene is TRBJ2-7, the V gene TRBV6-1; D is perhaps TRBD2 (6 bases). Trimming took off 4 bases at V and 3 bases at J, with 13 bases between the two ends. The CDR3 has 14 amino acids. Germline CDR1 and CDR2: MNHNS and SASEGT. The CDR3 sequence: CASSAAGSHYEQYF. CDR3 coding DNA: TGTGCCAGCAGTGCCGCGGGAAGTCACTACGAGCAGTACTTC.

This chain uses TRBV11-3 with TRBJ2-2; D remains ambiguous. This CDR3 contains 14 residues. V gave up 0 bases and J gave up 1 base, with 3 bases separating them. The germline CDR1 and CDR2 sequences are SGHNT and YENEEA. As DNA, the CDR3 is TGTGCCAGCAGCTTAGATATGAACACCGGGGAGCTGTTTTTT. Translated, it gives CASSLDMNTGELFF.

The chain joins TRBV2 to TRBJ2-1; 12 nucleotides agree with TRBD2. The V and J ends lost 4 bases and 8 bases, in that order; junction bases with no gene match: 12. CDR3 length equals 17 residues. Per germline, CDR1 SNHLY and CDR2 FYNNEI. The CDR3 sequence is CASSGKPGLAGVDEQFF. CDR3 nucleotides: TGTGCCAGCAGTGGTAAACCGGGACTAGCGGGTGTAGATGAGCAGTTCTTC.

V usage is TRBV12-5 and J usage is TRBJ2-4; weak D call: TRBD2 (5 bases). This CDR3 spans 19 amino acids. Per germline, CDR1 LGHNT and CDR2 FRNRAP. Trimming took 1 base from V and 0 from J, leaving 19 bases between them. CDR3 loop: CASGLALSVRKLAKNIQYF. CDR3 sequence (DNA): TGTGCTAGTGGTTTGGCACTTAGCGTACGAAAATTAGCCAAAAACATTCAGTACTTC. Full variable domain (rest looked up from reference TRBV12-5 and TRBJ2-4): DARVTQTPRHKVTEMGQEVTMRCQPILGHNTVFWYRQTMMQGLELLAYFRNRAPLDDSGMPKDRFSAEMPDATLATLKIQPSEPRDSAVYFCASGLALSVRKLAKNIQYFGAGTRLSVL.

The rearrangement links TRBV5-1 to TRBJ2-7; possibly TRBD1 or TRBD2 for D (5 bases each). The germline V and J ends were trimmed by 2 bases and 5 bases, with 14 bases remaining between them. Per germline, CDR1 SGHRS and CDR2 YFSETQ. This CDR3 region has 14 residues. The CDR3 loop is CASSLWGIKNEQYF. CDR3 in DNA: TGCGCCAGCAGCTTATGGGGGATCAAGAACGAGCAGTACTTC. The whole variable domain, filled in from reference TRBV5-1 and TRBJ2-7, reads KAGVTQTPRYLIKTRGQQVTLSCSPISGHRSVSWYQQTPGQGLQFLFEYFSETQRNKGNFPGRFSGRQFSNSRSEMNVSTLELGDSALYLCASSLWGIKNEQYFGPGTRLTVT.

The chain employs TRBV11-2 and TRBJ1-1; 7 bases agree with TRBD1. CDR3 length equals 13 residues. Trimming cost V 5 bases and J 5 bases; bases outside gene matches: 5. Germline V CDR1 and CDR2: SGHAT, FQNNGV. The CDR3 spells CASSVQGITEAFF. In DNA, the CDR3 is TGTGCCAGCAGCGTACAGGGGATTACTGAAGCTTTCTTT.

This clone was seen a single time. CDR3 sequence: CASSGLGITEAFF. The CDR3, as DNA: TGTGCCAGCAGTGGTTTGGGAATCACTGAAGCTTTCTTT. This chain joins TRBV2 and TRBJ1-1; D gene uncertain. Germline V gene sequence: CDR1 SNHLY, CDR2 FYNNEI. V was clipped by 4 bases and J by 4 bases, with 10 bases between them. CDR3 length: 13 residues.

The chain has TRBV5-1 and TRBJ2-3; 12 nucleotides align to TRBD2. The CDR3 contains 16 residues. Germline loops: CDR1 SGHRS, CDR2 YFSETQ. The J segment lost 3 bases and the V segment lost 1 base, leaving 3 bases of the junction unmatched. CDR3 amino acids: CASSLPLAGGTDTQYF. CDR3 nucleotides: TGCGCCAGCAGCTTGCCTCTAGCGGGAGGGACAGATACGCAGTATTTT.

This clone appeared once. The chain uses TRBV15 and TRBJ2-1, with D tentatively TRBD2 (5 bases). There are 17 residues in the CDR3. Trimming left V 5 bases short and J 4 bases short, with 21 bases between. Germline assignment: CDR1 LNHNV and CDR2 YYDKDF (reference sequence). CDR3 coding DNA: TGTGCCACCAGCCGTCCCGGGAAAAGTCCGTATTACAATGAGCAGTTCTTC. Protein: CATSRPGKSPYYNEQFF.

The chain uses TRBV29-1 and TRBJ2-7; TRBD2 might be the D (5 bases). The V and J ends lost 7 bases and 0 bases respectively, with 16 bases between them. Germline V gene lookup returns CDR1 SQVTM and CDR2 ANQGSEA. The CDR3 extends over 14 amino acids. In DNA, the CDR3 is TGCAGCGGCTTAGGAGGCGGTGGCTCCTACGAGCAGTACTTC. Protein product: CSGLGGGGSYEQYF.

The rearrangement joins TRBV5-4 to TRBJ2-5, with 9 nucleotides matching TRBD2. Germline trimming cut 10 bases from V and 3 bases from J; bases unmatched to any gene: 7. The length of the CDR3 is 13 residues. From germline, CDR1 is SGHNT and CDR2 YYREEE (reference sequence). The CDR3 loop is CAAGLAGEETQYF. CDR3 nucleotides: TGTGCCGCAGGGTTAGCGGGAGAAGAGACCCAGTACTTC.

The chain combines TRBV5-1 with TRBJ1-3; D is uncertain. The germline V gene has CDR1 SGHRS and CDR2 YFSETQ. The CDR3 has 14 residues. V was trimmed by 0 bases and J by 4 bases, leaving 8 bases between them. CDR3 amino acids: CASSLEGFGNTIYF. CDR3 nucleotide sequence: TGCGCCAGCAGCTTGGAAGGGTTCGGAAACACCATATATTTT.

V is TRBV2 and J is TRBJ2-2, with D perhaps being TRBD1 or TRBD2 (5 bases each). Germline V lookup: CDR1 SNHLY, CDR2 FYNNEI. The CDR3 totals 16 residues. Trimming removed 4 bases at V and 6 bases at J, with 18 bases between. CDR3 amino acids: CASSARAGSIAGELFF. The CDR3, as DNA: TGTGCCAGCAGTGCCCGGGCAGGGAGTATCGCCGGGGAGCTGTTTTTT. Full variable domain (outside the CDR3, taken from reference TRBV2 and TRBJ2-2): EPEVTQTPSHQVTQMGQEVILRCVPISNHLYFYWYRQILGQKVEFLVSFYNNEISEKSEIFDDQFSVERPDGSNFTLKIRSTKLEDSAMYFCASSARAGSIAGELFFGEGSRLTVL.

CDR3 sequence (DNA): TGTGCCAGCAGCTCCCAGCGAGTTCTTTACAATGAGCAGTTCTTC. The encoded protein is CASSSQRVLYNEQFF. The chain is built from TRBV13 and TRBJ2-1; no reliable D call. The V gene lost 4 bases and the J gene lost 4 bases, with 14 bases spanning the gap. CDR3 length equals 15 residues. The germline CDR1 and CDR2 sequences are PRHDT and FYEKMQ (reference sequence). The full variable domain, completed using reference TRBV13 and TRBJ2-1, is AAGVIQSPRHLIKEKRETATLKCYPIPRHDTVYWYQQGPGQDPQFLISFYEKMQSDKGSIPDRFSAQQFSDYHSELNMSSLELGDSALYFCASSSQRVLYNEQFFGPGTRLTVL.

The chain carries TRBV14 and TRBJ2-3; D unresolved. The germline V gene has CDR1 SGHDN and CDR2 FVKESK. CDR3 length: 15 residues. V gave up 1 base and J gave up 2 bases, with 10 bases separating them. The CDR3, as DNA: TGTGCCAGCAGCCAAGGGGTCCTCTACACAGATACGCAGTATTTT. This gives the protein CASSQGVLYTDTQYF.

V is TRBV2 and J is TRBJ1-1; TRBD1 aligns across 7 bases. CDR3 length: 13 amino acids. Germline V gene lookup returns CDR1 SNHLY and CDR2 FYNNEI. Trimming at V came to 8 bases and at J to 11 bases, leaving 14 bases not matched to a gene. The CDR3 is CASSEGALNGAFF. The CDR3 region has the DNA TGTGCCAGCTCGGAGGGGGCCTTAAACGGGGCTTTCTTT.

CDR3 nucleotide sequence: TGTGCCAGCAGCCCCAAGGGACAGGCAGTCTACGAGCAGTACTTC. Protein product: CASSPKGQAVYEQYF. The V gene is TRBV7-8, the J gene TRBJ2-7, with 8 bases fitting TRBD1. The CDR3 totals 15 residues. Germline CDR1 is SGHVS and CDR2 is FQNEAQ. The ends lost 5 bases at V and 3 bases at J; junction bases unmatched: 9.

The CDR3 loop reads CAIKPQANSTDEQFF. In DNA form, the CDR3 reads TGTGCCATCAAGCCACAGGCGAACTCCACGGATGAGCAGTTCTTC. The chain is built from TRBV10-3 and TRBJ2-1, with D perhaps TRBD1 (5 bases). The CDR3 has 15 residues. The V and J ends lost 7 bases and 8 bases respectively, with 21 bases between them. Per germline, CDR1 ENHRY and CDR2 SYGVKD.

This chain uses TRBV7-9 with TRBJ2-3; D remains ambiguous. Germline CDR1 reads SEHNR; CDR2 reads FQNEAQ (reference sequence). This CDR3 is built from 14 residues. V was clipped by 4 bases and J by 4 bases, with 12 bases between them. The CDR3 loop reads CASSSPLEPDTQYF. Written as DNA, the CDR3 is TGTGCCAGCAGCTCCCCCTTGGAGCCAGATACGCAGTATTTT.

This chain connects TRBV28 to TRBJ2-3; TRBD2 might be the D (6 bases). The germline V and J ends were trimmed by 9 bases and 0 bases, with 10 bases remaining between them. Germline CDR1 reads MDHEN; CDR2 reads SYDVKM. This CDR3 spans 13 amino acids. CDR3 amino acids: CASRGASTDTQYF. The CDR3 bases are TGTGCCAGTCGCGGGGCTAGCACAGATACGCAGTATTTT.

The gene calls are TRBV6-4 and TRBJ2-1; D is perhaps TRBD2 (5 bases). Germline assignment: CDR1 MRHNA and CDR2 SNTAGT. This CDR3 spans 13 amino acids. The V and J ends lost 5 bases and 2 bases respectively, with 7 bases between them. The CDR3 protein is CASSSGAYNEQFF. The CDR3 nucleotides are TGTGCCAGCAGTAGCGGAGCCTACAATGAGCAGTTCTTC.

The chain joins TRBV7-2 to TRBJ2-7, with 9 nucleotides matching TRBD2. With V trimmed by 3 bases and J by 2 bases, 5 bases remained unmatched. The CDR3 sequence is 15 residues long. The germline CDR1 and CDR2 sequences are SGHTA and FQGNSA. CDR3 in amino acids: CASSLTSGGAYEQYF. CDR3 bases: TGTGCCAGCAGCTTGACTAGCGGAGGGGCCTACGAGCAGTACTTC.